A single T cell receptor beta chain is shown here with its context. Its antigen is not known. The data stem from a study of OX40 agonist ivuxolimab in advanced cancers. Across the whole study: Patients took ivuxolimab, an agonistic anti-OX40 (CD134) antibody. Subjects had a mean age of roughly 60 years, with a range of roughly 20 to 79; around 80% were male. Study-wide results and limits: In general, CD8+ T cells held more expanded clones than CD4+ did, on average.

Libraries were prepared by immunoSEQ multiplex PCR; TCRdb keeps only in-frame clonotypes and omits some of them. The sample has about 69,000 clones; roughly nine tenths are singletons. Blood was sampled at baseline, cycle 4 day 1, and cycle 7 day 1. The CDR3 totals 21 residues. This chain joins TRBV21-1 and TRBJ2-7; the table's D call, TRBD2, has no DNA check behind it. TRBV21-1 is labeled a pseudogene. This clonotype was obtained from an adult with an advanced solid tumor such as melanoma, head and neck, liver or kidney cancer. The specimen was CD4+ or CD8+ T cells sorted from blood, collected in a trial of the OX40 agonist ivuxolimab. This CDR3 is CASSQVRGADKVGLAKYEQYF. DNA of the CDR3: TGTGCCAGCAGCCAAGTCCGGGGGGCAGACAAGGTTGGACTAGCGAAATACGAGCAGTACTTC.